The rows below give T cell receptor beta chains drawn from one sample of a study of blood T cells in healthy people across ages. Using its own MiXCR run on the 5' RACE reads, TCRdb lists one record per CDR3 protein. The sample consists of some 670,000 distinct CDR3 sequences, over 40% of them appearing once. The sequencing input was blood. These receptors all stem from a woman over 75 in good health. Each CDR3 is given with its conserved first and last residue. Each record gives: J gene, D gene, clone size, V gene, CDR3 protein, CDR3 DNA. D genes are given only for firm matches. A row's size may be missing; if present it is once, few, many or a size class.

TRBJ2-7	TRBD2	-	TRBV9	CASSPFPRASGYEQYF	TGTGCCAGCAGCCCCTTCCCTCGGGCTAGCGGCTACGAGCAGTACTTC
TRBJ2-2	-	-	TRBV20-1	CSVSTSTGTGELFF	TGCAGTGTTAGTACATCAACAGGTACCGGGGAGCTGTTTTTT
TRBJ2-7	-	-	TRBV6-5	CASSYWQGSEQYF	TGTGCCAGCAGTTACTGGCAGGGAAGCGAGCAGTACTTC
TRBJ1-6	-	many	TRBV7-9	CASSPRTGYNSPLHF	TGTGCCAGCAGCCCCCGTACGGGTTATAATTCACCCCTCCACTTT
TRBJ2-5	-	-	TRBV5-1	CASRRQTEQETQYF	TGCGCCAGCAGGAGACAGACAGAACAAGAGACCCAGTACTTC
TRBJ2-7	TRBD2	few	TRBV2	CASTGGREAYNEQYF	TGTGCCAGCACCGGCGGGCGGGAGGCTTACAATGAGCAGTACTTC
TRBJ2-1	TRBD1	many	TRBV27	CASTGQGIYNEQFF	TGTGCCAGCACGGGACAGGGCATTTACAATGAGCAGTTCTTC
TRBJ2-7	TRBD2	-	TRBV28	CASSRTSFFKEQYF	TGTGCCAGCAGTCGGACTAGCTTCTTCAAGGAGCAGTACTTC
TRBJ2-1	TRBD2	-	TRBV25-1	CASTSAGGPGEQFF	TGTGCCAGTACTTCAGCGGGAGGGCCGGGGGAGCAGTTCTTC
TRBJ2-5	-	few	TRBV2	CASSLGPATQETQYF	TGTGCCAGCAGCCTCGGACCGGCTACGCAAGAGACCCAGTACTTC
TRBJ1-1	-	-	TRBV20-1	CSARRSGGSNTEAFF	TGCAGTGCTAGGAGGTCCGGGGGGTCGAACACTGAAGCTTTCTTT
TRBJ2-1	TRBD2	-	TRBV7-9	CASSLGWASGIYNEQFF	TGTGCCAGCAGCTTAGGATGGGCTAGCGGGATTTATAATGAGCAGTTCTTC
TRBJ1-1	TRBD1	-	TRBV11-2	CASSLGGQEGVPRHTEAFF	TGTGCCAGCAGCTTAGGGGGACAGGAGGGAGTACCTCGGCACACTGAAGCTTTCTTT
TRBJ2-1	-	-	TRBV29-1	CSAMIGTYNEQFF	TGCAGCGCTATGATAGGGACTTACAATGAGCAGTTCTTC
TRBJ1-5	-	-	TRBV20-1	CSARVAGERNQPQHF	TGCAGTGCTAGGGTGGCAGGGGAAAGGAATCAGCCCCAGCATTTT
TRBJ2-3	-	many	TRBV5-1	CASSRGQGGGDTQYF	TGCGCCAGCAGCCGTGGCCAGGGAGGTGGAGATACGCAGTATTTT
TRBJ2-1	-	-	TRBV10-3	CTLSESRQNNEQFF	TGTACCCTCAGTGAGTCGAGGCAGAACAATGAGCAGTTCTTC
TRBJ1-2	TRBD1	many	TRBV6-5	CASQPGQGNYGYTF	TGTGCCAGCCAACCGGGACAGGGAAACTATGGCTACACCTTC
TRBJ1-6	-	few	TRBV2	CAGNPSTVYNSPLHF	TGTGCCGGGAATCCTTCCACAGTTTATAATTCACCCCTCCACTTT
TRBJ2-2	-	-	TRBV5-1	CASSLLQRANTGELFF	TGCGCCAGCAGCTTGCTCCAGCGGGCGAACACCGGGGAGCTGTTTTTT
TRBJ2-3	TRBD2	many	TRBV5-1	CASSPPGSGARDTQYF	TGCGCCAGCAGCCCTCCGGGTAGCGGGGCAAGAGATACGCAGTATTTT
TRBJ2-1	-	medium-sized	TRBV6-5	CASSYSGADEQFF	TGTGCCAGCAGTTACTCTGGAGCGGATGAGCAGTTCTTC
TRBJ2-3	TRBD1	few	TRBV5-1	CASSTLGDRGPDTQYF	TGCGCCAGCAGCACACTCGGGGACAGGGGACCGGATACGCAGTATTTT
TRBJ2-7	TRBD1	many	TRBV28	CASSPPGQGSYEQYF	TGTGCCAGCTCACCGCCGGGACAGGGTAGCTACGAGCAGTACTTC
TRBJ2-1	-	many	TRBV3-1	CASSQLNEQFF	TGTGCCAGCAGCCAGTTGAATGAGCAGTTCTTC
TRBJ1-6	TRBD1	few	TRBV20-1	CSAWDAGGQGLNSPLHF	TGCAGTGCTTGGGACGCGGGAGGACAGGGGCTAAATTCACCCCTCCACTTT
TRBJ2-5	-	few	TRBV2	CASSSRRPQETQYF	TGTGCCAGCAGTTCCCGACGGCCCCAAGAGACCCAGTACTTC
TRBJ1-1	TRBD1	-	TRBV29-1	CSATPDRTGGGEAFF	TGCAGCGCTACCCCAGACCGGACAGGGGGCGGTGAAGCTTTCTTT
TRBJ2-1	TRBD2	many	TRBV5-1	CASRVLAGVSEQFF	TGCGCCAGCAGGGTCCTAGCGGGAGTTTCTGAGCAGTTCTTC
TRBJ2-3	-	-	TRBV7-2	CASSFSDDRHRYAYF	TGTGCCAGCAGCTTCAGTGACGACAGGCACAGATACGCGTATTTT
TRBJ2-1	TRBD2	-	TRBV12-3/TRBV12-4	CVSREGIRVTYNEQFF	TGTGTCAGCAGGGAGGGGATCAGGGTCACCTACAATGAGCAGTTCTTC
TRBJ1-4	-	-	TRBV6-5	CASSYNWGATEKLFF	TGTGCCAGCAGTTACAATTGGGGTGCGACTGAAAAACTGTTTTTT
TRBJ1-5	TRBD1	many	TRBV4-2	CASSQGTGDDQPQHF	TGTGCCAGCAGCCAGGGGACAGGGGACGATCAGCCCCAGCATTTT
TRBJ2-3	TRBD1	-	TRBV5-1	CASSLDPGGAGTDTQYF	TGCGCCAGCAGCTTGGATCCAGGGGGCGCGGGGACAGATACGCAGTATTTT
TRBJ2-5	-	-	TRBV5-1	CASSLDSPRQETQYF	TGCGCCAGCAGCTTGGATAGCCCTCGCCAAGAGACCCAGTACTTC
TRBJ1-5	-	-	TRBV6-6	CASSPGTCGGNQPQHF	TGTGCCAGCAGCCCGGGGACTTGTGGGGGCAATCAGCCCCAGCATTTT
TRBJ1-6	-	-	TRBV29-1	CSVKGGVHSPLHF	TGCAGCGTAAAGGGAGGGGTCCATTCACCCCTCCACTTT
TRBJ1-5	TRBD1	-	TRBV25-1	CASSDPGQGPGSNQPQHF	TGTGCCAGCAGTGATCCGGGACAGGGGCCCGGTAGCAATCAGCCCCAGCATTTT
TRBJ2-1	-	-	TRBV7-9	CASSLVGGQRAYNEQFF	TGTGCCAGCAGCTTAGTAGGGGGCCAGCGGGCTTACAATGAGCAGTTCTTC
TRBJ1-1	TRBD1	-	TRBV10-3	CAIGTGNTEAFF	TGTGCCATCGGGACAGGGAACACTGAAGCTTTCTTT
TRBJ1-2	-	many	TRBV6-5	CASRITGGDVGYTF	TGTGCCAGCAGGATTACAGGAGGAGACGTTGGCTACACCTTC
TRBJ1-5	-	-	TRBV7-2	CASSLRDAYSNQPQHF	TGTGCCAGCAGCTTACGCGACGCTTATAGCAATCAGCCCCAGCATTTT
TRBJ2-5	TRBD2	-	TRBV29-1	CSGGLAGRGETQYF	TGCAGCGGGGGGCTAGCGGGAAGGGGAGAGACCCAGTACTTC
TRBJ2-3	TRBD1	many	TRBV12-3/TRBV12-4	CASRSGQGDPDTQYF	TGTGCCAGCAGGTCGGGACAGGGGGACCCAGATACGCAGTATTTT
TRBJ2-5	-	many	TRBV18	CASSPALIETQYF	TGTGCCAGCTCACCGGCCCTGATCGAGACCCAGTACTTC
TRBJ2-7	-	-	TRBV20-1	CSANSGTSYEQYF	TGCAGTGCTAATTCCGGGACGTCCTACGAGCAGTACTTC
TRBJ2-5	TRBD2	few	TRBV20-1	CSARDPSGKETQYF	TGCAGTGCTAGAGATCCTAGCGGAAAAGAGACCCAGTACTTC
TRBJ2-5	-	-	TRBV3-1	CASSQEVQCLVAQYF	TGTGCCAGCAGCCAAGAGGTACAGTGCCTGGTGGCCCAGTACTTC
TRBJ2-5	-	few	TRBV5-1	CASSFHRTRETQYF	TGCGCCAGCAGCTTCCACCGGACGAGAGAGACCCAGTACTTC
TRBJ1-1	-	few	TRBV7-3	CASSFRPDTEAFF	TGTGCCAGCAGCTTCCGGCCTGACACTGAAGCTTTCTTT
TRBJ1-2	-	many	TRBV12-3/TRBV12-4	CASAPGAYGYTF	TGTGCCAGCGCACCGGGGGCCTATGGCTACACCTTC
TRBJ1-2	-	-	TRBV3-1	CASSQDAGPPYGYTF	TGTGCCAGCAGCCAAGATGCGGGACCGCCCTATGGCTACACCTTC
TRBJ2-7	-	-	TRBV20-1	CSALLGSSYEQYF	TGCAGTGCCCTTCTAGGCAGTTCCTACGAGCAGTACTTC
TRBJ2-1	-	-	TRBV11-3	CASSLGGQRTYNEQFF	TGTGCCAGCAGCTTAGGGGGGCAGAGAACCTACAATGAGCAGTTCTTC
TRBJ1-4	TRBD1	-	TRBV4-2	CASSEDRPNEKLFF	TGTGCCAGCAGCGAGGACAGGCCAAATGAAAAACTGTTTTTT
TRBJ2-3	TRBD2	few	TRBV3-1	CASSPGLAGGLTDTQYF	TGTGCCAGCAGCCCGGGACTAGCGGGAGGACTCACAGATACGCAGTATTTT
TRBJ2-4	-	-	TRBV5-1	CAGSLEGAKNIQYF	TGCGCCGGCAGCTTGGAGGGGGCCAAAAACATTCAGTACTTC
TRBJ2-3	-	few	TRBV14	CASSHRRTATSTDTQYF	TGTGCCAGCAGCCACCGCCGGACGGCGACTAGCACAGATACGCAGTATTTT
TRBJ1-2	-	few	TRBV20-1	CSARDPQTYGYTF	TGCAGTGCTAGAGATCCCCAGACCTATGGCTACACCTTC